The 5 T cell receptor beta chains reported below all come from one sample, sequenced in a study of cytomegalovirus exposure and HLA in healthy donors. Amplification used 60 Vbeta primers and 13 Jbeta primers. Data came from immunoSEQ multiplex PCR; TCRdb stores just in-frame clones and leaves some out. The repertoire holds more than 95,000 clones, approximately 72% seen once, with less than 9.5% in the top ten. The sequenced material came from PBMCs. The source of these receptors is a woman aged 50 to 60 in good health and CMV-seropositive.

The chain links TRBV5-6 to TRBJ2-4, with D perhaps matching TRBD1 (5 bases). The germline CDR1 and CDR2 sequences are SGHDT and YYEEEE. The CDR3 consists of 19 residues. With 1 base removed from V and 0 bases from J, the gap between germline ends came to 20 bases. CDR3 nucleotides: TGTGCCAGCAGCTTGAAAGGGGCCTTTACCTTACTAGCCAAAAACATTCAGTACTTC. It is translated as CASSLKGAFTLLAKNIQYF. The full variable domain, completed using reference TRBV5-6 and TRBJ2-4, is DAGVTQSPTHLIKTRGQQVTLRCSPKSGHDTVSWYQQALGQGPQFIFQYYEEEERQRGNFPDRFSGHQFPNYSSELNVNALLLGDSALYLCASSLKGAFTLLAKNIQYFGAGTRLSVL.

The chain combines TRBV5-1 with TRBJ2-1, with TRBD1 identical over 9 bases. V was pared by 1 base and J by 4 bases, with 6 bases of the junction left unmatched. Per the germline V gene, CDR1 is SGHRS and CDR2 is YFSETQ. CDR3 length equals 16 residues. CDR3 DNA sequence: TGCGCCAGCAGCTTGACCACAGGGGGCGGATACAATGAGCAGTTCTTC. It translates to CASSLTTGGGYNEQFF.

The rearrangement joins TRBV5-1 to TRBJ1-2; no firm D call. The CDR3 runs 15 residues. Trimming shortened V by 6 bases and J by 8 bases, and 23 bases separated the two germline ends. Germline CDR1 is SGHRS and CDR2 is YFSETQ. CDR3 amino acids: CASKRLRDSLGGYTF. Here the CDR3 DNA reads TGCGCCAGCAAAAGACTCCGGGATTCGCTGGGGGGCTACACCTTC.

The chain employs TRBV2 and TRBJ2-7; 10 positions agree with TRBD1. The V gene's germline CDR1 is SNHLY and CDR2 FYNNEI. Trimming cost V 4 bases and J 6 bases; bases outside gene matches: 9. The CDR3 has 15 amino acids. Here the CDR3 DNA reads TGTGCCAGCAGTGGAACCGGGACAGGGGTGGGCGAGCAGTACTTC. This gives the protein CASSGTGTGVGEQYF.

In DNA form, the CDR3 reads TGCGCCAGCAGCCAGACAGGGGCTCTCTCGGAAACCCAGTACTTC. Translating gives CASSQTGALSETQYF. The V call is TRBV5-1, the J call TRBJ2-5, with 8 bases identical to TRBD1. Germline values: CDR1 SGHRS, CDR2 YFSETQ. The CDR3 sequence is 15 residues long. With 4 bases clipped from V and 8 bases from J, the junction kept 13 bases outside the gene matches.